This is a list of T cell receptor beta chains from one sample in a study of T cell responses to AZD1222 COVID-19 vaccine. Profiled with immunoSEQ multiplex PCR; TCRdb holds only in-frame clones, not every one. Here the sample spans 100,000 to 150,000 clones, approximately 86% being singletons. The sequenced sample was peripheral blood, obtained on day 0 of AZD1222 vaccination. The receptors stem from an adult in good health. CDR3s include the opening cysteine and the closing phenylalanine or tryptophan. The D gene is left open where the match is weak. Size tells how often a clone was seen (once, few, many) or the class of an expanded clone, and some rows leave it out.

d_gene | j_gene | v_gene | abundance | len | CDR3nt | CDR3aa
TRBD1 | TRBJ2-3 | TRBV5-1 | . | 13 | TGCGCCAGCAGCTCGGGGACAGGAGATACGCAGTATTTT | CASSSGTGDTQYF
TRBD2 | TRBJ2-5 | TRBV29-1 | once | 12 | TGCAGCGAAGCGACTAGCTCGGAGACCCAGTACTTC | CSEATSSETQYF
TRBD1 | TRBJ2-1 | TRBV5-1 | . | 15 | TGCGCCAGCAGCTGGGGGGACAGGGTCTACAATGAGCAGTTCTTC | CASSWGDRVYNEQFF
. | TRBJ2-1 | TRBV19 | few | 16 | TGTGCCAGTAGTCACCCCTCAGGGATTAGAGGAAATGAGCAGTTCTTC | CASSHPSGIRGNEQFF
. | TRBJ2-5 | TRBV7-8 | . | 13 | TGTGCCAGCACCCCTAGGGTCCAGGGTGCCCAGTACTTC | CASTPRVQGAQYF
. | TRBJ1-2 | TRBV5-1 | . | 16 | TGCGCCAGCAGCTCTGGGGCGCAGGGGACTAACTATGGCTACACCTTC | CASSSGAQGTNYGYTF
. | TRBJ1-5 | TRBV7-9 | few | 15 | TGTGCCAGCAGCCCCGTCGGGGATAGCAATCAGCCCCAGCATTTT | CASSPVGDSNQPQHF
TRBD1 | TRBJ2-7 | TRBV28 | . | 20 | TGTGCCAGCAGTTTAGCGACAGGGGCCCCTACTCTTCCTTACTCCTACGAGCAGTACTTC | CASSLATGAPTLPYSYEQYF
TRBD1 | TRBJ1-6 | TRBV7-8 | . | 16 | TGTGCCAGCAGCTTATCCCCAGGGGGCTCAAATTCACCCCTCCACTTT | CASSLSPGGSNSPLHF
. | TRBJ2-3 | TRBV2 | . | 12 | TGTGCCAGCAGTGAATGGGGTGATACGCAGTATTTT | CASSEWGDTQYF
. | TRBJ2-2 | TRBV19 | . | 16 | TGTGCCAGTAGTATCGGGCGGGGCCCTTACACCGGGGAGCTGTTTTTT | CASSIGRGPYTGELFF
TRBD1 | TRBJ1-2 | TRBV11-2 | . | 14 | TGTGCCAGCAGCTCCGTATACAGGGGACAGACCTATACCTTC | CASSSVYRGQTYTF
. | TRBJ1-6 | TRBV7-9 | . | 13 | TGTGCCAGCAGTTCCCTCGGAAATTCACCCCTCCACTTT | CASSSLGNSPLHF
. | TRBJ2-7 | TRBV10-3 | . | 12 | TGTGCCACCTTGGACGTATCCTACGAGCAGTACTTC | CATLDVSYEQYF
. | TRBJ1-5 | TRBV7-8 | . | 14 | TGTGCCAGCAGCTTAGGGGGAGGGGCTCAGCCCCAGCATTTT | CASSLGGGAQPQHF
. | TRBJ2-6 | TRBV2 | . | 13 | TGTGCCAGCAGTTACTCTGGGGCCAACGTCCTGACTTTC | CASSYSGANVLTF
. | TRBJ1-6 | TRBV5-1 | . | 15 | TGCGCCAGCAGCTTGGAGGGAAGGCGAGAGTCACCCCTCCACTTT | CASSLEGRRESPLHF
TRBD1 | TRBJ1-5 | TRBV6-2/TRBV6-3 | . | 15 | TGTGCCAGCAGTTCCGGACAGGCCAACAATCAGCCCCAGCATTTT | CASSSGQANNQPQHF
. | TRBJ2-6 | TRBV27 | few | 14 | TGTGCCAGCAGTGTAAGCTCTGGGGCCAACGTCCTGACTTTC | CASSVSSGANVLTF
. | TRBJ1-1 | TRBV6-1 | . | 17 | TGTGCCAGCAGTGAGGGACCCTACAACACGCGCAACACTGAAGCTTTCTTT | CASSEGPYNTRNTEAFF
. | TRBJ1-2 | TRBV12-3/TRBV12-4 | . | 13 | TGTGCCAGCAGTTTAGCACAGGTTGACGGCTACACCTTC | CASSLAQVDGYTF
. | TRBJ1-4 | TRBV5-8 | . | 15 | TGTGCCAGCAGCGACTCCGGACGCAACGTGAAAAAACTGTTTTTT | CASSDSGRNVKKLFF
TRBD1 | TRBJ2-7 | TRBV5-1 | . | 15 | TGCGCCAGCAGCTTACAGACAGGGGGGACGTACGAGCAGTACTTC | CASSLQTGGTYEQYF
. | TRBJ1-1 | TRBV20-1 | . | 11 | TGCAGTGCCAGGGACTCCCATCGGGCTTTCTTT | CSARDSHRAFF
. | TRBJ1-1 | TRBV15 | once | 11 | TGTGCCACCAGCAGAGACTTTGAAGCTTTCTTT | CATSRDFEAFF
. | TRBJ1-4 | TRBV2 | . | 14 | TGTGCCAGCAGGCCAGGGACAACTAATGAAAAACTGTTTTTT | CASRPGTTNEKLFF
. | TRBJ1-2 | TRBV6-5 | once | 13 | TGTGCCAGCAGCCAGACAGGATACTATGGCTACACCTTC | CASSQTGYYGYTF
. | TRBJ1-2 | TRBV7-2 | . | 14 | TGTGCCAGCAGCCCTCCCGACAGAGCCTATGGCTACACCTTC | CASSPPDRAYGYTF
. | TRBJ1-2 | TRBV28 | . | 12 | TGTGCCAGCAGTTTTCTTCTCGATGGCTACACCTTC | CASSFLLDGYTF
. | TRBJ1-2 | TRBV7-2 | . | 14 | TGTGCCAGCAGCCCATCCCGGACAGCCTATGGCTACACCTTC | CASSPSRTAYGYTF
. | TRBJ2-4 | TRBV29-1 | . | 12 | TGCAGCGTTCGACGAGGTAAAAACATTCAGTACTTC | CSVRRGKNIQYF
. | TRBJ2-7 | TRBV6-5 | few | 12 | TGTGCCAGCAGCTCAGTCGAGATAGGGCAGTACTTC | CASSSVEIGQYF
TRBD2 | TRBJ2-1 | TRBV7-6 | once | 18 | TGTGCCAGCAGCTTAGGGGCCCTAGCGGGGGGCCGGAATGATGGGCAGTTCTTC | CASSLGALAGGRNDGQFF
. | TRBJ2-7 | TRBV7-4 | . | 17 | TGTGCCAGCAGCCCCATTAGGGCTGGGAAACGTCCCTACGAGCAGTACTTC | CASSPIRAGKRPYEQYF
TRBD1 | TRBJ1-2 | TRBV2 | . | 16 | TGTGCCAGCAGTCCCGAAACAGGGGGCAGAGCCTATGGCTACACCTTC | CASSPETGGRAYGYTF
. | TRBJ1-2 | TRBV5-6 | . | 12 | TGTGCCAGCCAGGGTAGGGGCTATGGCTACACCTTC | CASQGRGYGYTF
TRBD1 | TRBJ1-1 | TRBV11-1 | . | 16 | TGTGCCAGCAGCATTCGACAGGGGGCGCGTGAGACTGAAGCTTTCTTT | CASSIRQGARETEAFF
. | TRBJ1-3 | TRBV5-1 | . | 16 | TGCGCCAGCAGCTTGGCCCTGGGGGGGTCCGGAAACACCATATATTTT | CASSLALGGSGNTIYF
. | TRBJ1-5 | TRBV12-3/TRBV12-4 | . | 11 | TGTGCGTCGGGGGGCAATCAGCCCCAGCATTTT | CASGGNQPQHF
. | TRBJ2-1 | TRBV9 | . | 15 | TGTGCCAGCAGCGTAGGGTCCAGACCTAGGGATGAGCAGTTCTTC | CASSVGSRPRDEQFF
. | TRBJ1-1 | TRBV28 | . | 13 | TGTGCCAGCAGTTTAGATGGGAACACTGAAGCTTTCTTT | CASSLDGNTEAFF
TRBD2 | TRBJ2-2 | TRBV5-8 | once | 17 | TGTGCCAGCAGCTTCCCATACGGGACTAGCGGGACCGGGGAGCTGTTTTTT | CASSFPYGTSGTGELFF